This T cell receptor (beta chain) was identified during a study of blood T cell repertoires in COVID-19. The CDR3 runs 15 residues. V was cut by 5 bases and J by 5 bases, with 18 bases left in between. In germline, CDR1 is SGHTA, CDR2 FQGNSA. Source study methods: Estimated nucleated cell counts came from reference gene primer amplification. Only in-frame clones appear in the TCRdb table, and some are missing; sequencing was by immunoSEQ multiplex PCR. Clonal size and the V and J genes are those of that table, whereas D and trimming came from the DNA. Altogether tens of thousands of clones are present, 70% to 85% being singletons, with the ten largest covering around 4.5%.

The V and J genes are TRBV7-2 and TRBJ1-1; D unresolved. Material: peripheral blood. The receptor comes from an older woman with acute or convalescent COVID-19. The CDR3 DNA reads as TGTGCCAGCAGCAGCTTTCGGGGTTCGATAACTGAAGCTTTCTTT. Translated: CASSSFRGSITEAFF.